The clone carrying this T cell receptor (beta chain) was detected a few times. These data belong to a study of memory CD4+ T cells and cytomegalovirus serostatus. Study background: Donors were healthy Belgian adults, 9 or 10 CMV seropositive and roughly 25 seronegative.

The CDR3 has 14 amino acids. Germline lookup yields CDR1 SNHLY and CDR2 FYNNEI. V dropped 7 bases and J dropped 0 bases, with 10 bases sitting between them. Original analysis: After removing out-of-frame reads, around 2,000,000 distinct TCRbeta sequences remained. TCRdb's copy holds only in-frame clones and misses some; the assay was immunoSEQ multiplex PCR. V, J and clone size are taken as reported in that table, and D and trimming were inferred from the DNA itself. The data contain about 45,000 clones, around four fifths of them singletons. The sort gate was single viable CD3+CD4+CD8-CD45RO+ cells for memory CD4+ T cells. Serostatus was set by detecting CMV pp150, pp28, p38, p52 IgG.

The sample taken for sequencing was memory CD4+ T cells from blood. This rearrangement joins TRBV2 to TRBJ1-5; D call uncertain. This receptor was obtained from an adult in good health and CMV-seronegative. CDR3 DNA sequence: TGTGCCAGCACGGCAGCGTATAGCAATCAGCCCCAGCATTTT. Its protein is CASTAAYSNQPQHF. The full variable domain, completed using reference TRBV2 and TRBJ1-5, is EPEVTQTPSHQVTQMGQEVILRCVPISNHLYFYWYRQILGQKVEFLVSFYNNEISEKSEIFDDQFSVERPDGSNFTLKIRSTKLEDSAMYFCASTAAYSNQPQHFGDGTRLSIL.